The clone carrying this TCR beta chain was counted between two and nine times. Its antigen is not known. Cultured CD4+ T-cell DNA underwent Oncomine TCR Beta short-read sequencing. It was cultured CD4+ T cells from which genomic DNA was extracted. TCRdb processed the PCR reads anew with MiXCR; each CDR3 protein has one entry. The data hold approximately 23,000 distinct CDR3 sequences, with around a third observed a single time. This specimen comes from a study of vaccination and CD4 T cells after COVID-19. Study at large: Stimulation of the cells used overlapping spike peptide pools from SARS-CoV-2 and from the common cold coronaviruses HCoV-NL63, HCoV-OC43 and HCoV-229E.

Treatment: roughly 11-day PBMC culture with coronavirus spike peptide pools or control peptides (ViraFEST assay). The TCR originated in a human donor with COVID-19. Sequencing used cultured CD4+ T cells from blood.

This CDR3 is CASSEVWGNGYTF. The CDR3, as DNA: TGTGCCAGCAGTGAAGTATGGGGAAATGGCTACACCTTC. The V call is TRBV6-1, the J call TRBJ1-2; D is undetermined. Trimming took off 1 base at V and 6 bases at J, with 9 bases between the two ends. Germline-derived CDR1 and CDR2 are MNHNS and SASEGT. The CDR3 is 13 residues long.